The 23 T cell receptor beta chains below come from one sample, sequenced in a study of molecular identifiers for immune sequencing clone quantification. Via MiXCR, TCRdb re-called the PCR reads, giving one row per CDR3 protein. This table has more than 250,000 distinct CDR3 sequences, around a fifth appearing once. Sequencing was carried out using naive CD8+ T cells from blood, with Jurkat cell RNA spiked in. The subset was: FACS-sorted CD8+CD4-CCR7+CD45RA+ naive T cells. Source of these receptors: a human donor in good health. Some libraries in this study had Jurkat cell RNA spiked in.

The chain uses TRBV6-2 or TRBV6-3 and TRBJ2-3; tentative D call: TRBD1 (7 bases). V was trimmed by 2 bases and J by 3 bases, leaving 18 bases between them. CDR1 and CDR2 (germline): MNHEY, SVGEGT. The CDR3 spans 17 residues. The CDR3 nucleotides are TGTGCCAGCAGTTACAGGGGGGCCCTCAGGGGGACAGATACGCAGTATTTT. Its translation: CASSYRGALRGTDTQYF.

Regarding this clonotype: Given a much more abundant clone one base away, this may be a read error. V usage is TRBV13 and J usage is TRBJ1-1; the D is unclear. Germline loops: CDR1 PRHDT, CDR2 FYEKMQ (reference sequence). The CDR3 length is 13 residues. V dropped 5 bases and J dropped 1 base, with 8 bases sitting between them. This CDR3 reads CASSDDENTEAFF. Here the CDR3 DNA reads TGTGCCAGCAGCGACGATGAGAACACTGAAGCTTTCTTT.

Concerning this clonotype itself: The junction differs from germline at one of its ends, possibly a read error. The rearrangement links TRBV27 to TRBJ2-7, with TRBD1 identical over 9 bases. CDR1 and CDR2 (germline): MNHEY, SMNVEV (reference sequence). The CDR3 consists of 14 residues. CDR3 sequence reads: CASRLLGQGHERYF. The CDR3 DNA reads TGTGCCAGCAGGTTACTGGGACAGGGTCACGAGCGGTACTTC.

V usage is TRBV27 and J usage is TRBJ1-1; no definite D call. The V gene's germline CDR1 is MNHEY and CDR2 SMNVEV (reference sequence). The CDR3 consists of 14 residues. Deletions cut 5 bases from V and 0 bases from J, with 10 bases between. The CDR3 nucleotides are TGTGCCAGCAGTACACGGACCCTGAACACTGAAGCTTTCTTT. Encoded protein: CASSTRTLNTEAFF.

This clonotype appeared many times. J is TRBJ2-7 and V is TRBV6-1, with 7 nucleotides matching TRBD1. V shed 2 bases, J shed 4 bases, and the junction held 2 bases outside the gene matches. The CDR3 loop spans 13 amino acids. The V gene's germline CDR1 is MNHNS and CDR2 SASEGT. The CDR3 spells CASSERGPYEQYF. CDR3 sequence (DNA): TGTGCCAGCAGTGAAAGGGGGCCTTACGAGCAGTACTTC.

This clonotype was recorded at least ten times. The chain combines TRBV12-3 or TRBV12-4 with TRBJ2-5; 7 nucleotides align to TRBD1. V lost 3 bases and J lost 1; bases outside the gene matches: 8. CDR3 length: 16 amino acids. This chain's CDR3 is CASSLAGTVAQETQYF. The CDR3 bases are TGTGCCAGCAGTTTGGCCGGGACAGTAGCCCAAGAGACCCAGTACTTC.

This clonotype turned up a few times. The chain links TRBV5-5 to TRBJ1-1; D is uncertain. CDR1 and CDR2 from the germline V gene are SGHKS and YYEKEE (reference sequence). The CDR3 length is 13 residues. V was trimmed by 2 bases and J by 6 bases, leaving 11 bases between them. CDR3 sequence (DNA): TGTGCCAGCAGCTTAAACGTTGGCGCTGAAGCTTTCTTT. Amino acid sequence: CASSLNVGAEAFF.

Many counts were recorded for this clonotype. The rearrangement uses TRBV27 and TRBJ2-1; D uncertain. The germline gives CDR1 MNHEY, CDR2 SMNVEV (reference sequence). V lost 9 bases to trimming and J lost 0 bases, with 12 bases between them. The CDR3 extends over 14 amino acids. The CDR3 sequence: CASRVVGSYNEQFF. The CDR3 nucleotides read TGTGCCAGTCGGGTAGTGGGCTCCTACAATGAGCAGTTCTTC.

There are a few counts of this clonotype. A much larger clone is a single base away; this may be a read error. This chain uses TRBV24-1 with TRBJ2-4; the D gene is possibly TRBD2 (6 bases). The CDR3 is made up of 14 amino acids. Germline V gene sequence: CDR1 KGHDR, CDR2 SFDVKD. The V gene lost 6 bases and the J gene lost 13 bases, with 21 bases spanning the gap. CDR3 DNA: TGTGCCACCAGTCCCCGGGGGACTGAGTATCCGCAGTACTTC. It translates to CATSPRGTEYPQYF.

This clonotype was seen only once. A much more abundant neighbour one base away suggests this may be a read error. The CDR3 ends on some other residue instead of the conserved phenylalanine or tryptophan, so this is likely a read error. The chain joins TRBV9 to TRBJ1-2; unclear D gene. The CDR3 contains 15 residues. Germline V gene data show CDR1 as SGDLS and CDR2 as YYNGEE. V lost 7 bases to trimming and J lost 4 bases, with 20 bases between them. The CDR3 DNA follows: TGTGCCAGCGGCTCGGAGGCCTATGAAGCCTATGGCTACACCCTC. This translates into CASGSEAYEAYGYTL.

The gene calls are TRBV29-1 and TRBJ2-7; D is undetermined. V was cut by 0 bases and J by 3 bases, with 18 bases left in between. Germline CDR1 reads SQVTM; CDR2 reads ANQGSEA. This CDR3 region has 16 residues. CDR3 in DNA: TGCAGCGTTGAAGATCGGAAGAGACACGGCAGCTACGAGCAGTACTTC. This encodes CSVEDRKRHGSYEQYF.

This clonotype appeared many times. The chain carries TRBV7-2 and TRBJ1-2, with D maybe TRBD1 (5 bases). Trimming removed 5 bases at V and 5 bases at J, with 12 bases between. CDR1 and CDR2 (germline): SGHTA, FQGNSA. CDR3 length equals 13 residues. The CDR3 DNA follows: TGTGCCAGCAGCCTAGACAGATGGTATGGCTACACCTTC. It codes for CASSLDRWYGYTF. The complete variable domain, with remaining parts taken from reference TRBV7-2 and TRBJ1-2, reads GAGVSQSPSNKVTEKGKDVELRCDPISGHTALYWYRQSLGQGLEFLIYFQGNSAPDKSGLPSDRFSAERTGGSVSTLTIQRTQQEDSAVYLCASSLDRWYGYTFGSGTRLTVV.

This clonotype turned up a few times. The V and J genes are TRBV7-9 and TRBJ1-5, with a possible D match to TRBD1 (5 bases). Germline V lookup: CDR1 SEHNR, CDR2 FQNEAQ (reference sequence). V lost 5 bases to trimming and J lost 9 bases, with 17 bases between them. The CDR3 contains 14 residues. CDR3 sequence (DNA): TGTGCCAGCAGCCCCCCAGGGATCTACTGGCCCCAGCATTTT. Amino acid sequence: CASSPPGIYWPQHF.

This clonotype has a handful of counts. The genes are TRBV19 and TRBJ1-1, with D tentatively TRBD1 (6 bases). The length of the CDR3 is 15 residues. In germline, CDR1 is LNHDA, CDR2 SQIVND (reference sequence). V lost 7 bases and J lost 0, with 15 bases in between. DNA for the CDR3: TGTGCCAGTAAGACGGGGGCAGGCCTGAACACTGAAGCTTTCTTT. Translated: CASKTGAGLNTEAFF.

This clonotype has a count of ten or more. The rearrangement links TRBV9 to TRBJ2-2; D perhaps matches TRBD2 (5 bases). Trimming stripped 4 bases from V and 0 bases from J, with 10 bases between. The V gene's germline CDR1 is SGDLS and CDR2 YYNGEE. The CDR3 extends over 15 amino acids. The CDR3 here is CASSFRTANTGELFF. DNA for the CDR3: TGTGCCAGCAGCTTTAGGACTGCGAACACCGGGGAGCTGTTTTTT. The whole variable domain, remainder taken from reference TRBV9 and TRBJ2-2, is DSGVTQTPKHLITATGQRVTLRCSPRSGDLSVYWYQQSLDQGLQFLIQYYNGEERAKGNILERFSAQQFPDLHSELNLSSLELGDSALYFCASSFRTANTGELFFGEGSRLTVL.

This clonotype was found many times. V gene TRBV13 combines with J gene TRBJ2-7; D is possibly TRBD2 (5 bases). This CDR3 is 13 amino acids long. CDR1 is PRHDT, CDR2 FYEKMQ, per germline (reference sequence). The germline V and J ends were trimmed by 3 bases and 2 bases, with 8 bases remaining between them. Here the CDR3 reads CASSFGDAYEQYF. The CDR3 nucleotides are TGTGCCAGCAGCTTCGGGGATGCCTACGAGCAGTACTTC.

Many counts were recorded for this clonotype. This chain joins TRBV28 and TRBJ1-5, with D unresolved. The germline V gene encodes CDR1 MDHEN and CDR2 SYDVKM. CDR3 length equals 14 residues. Between the trimmed V and J ends, which lost 6 bases and 0 bases, there was a span of 9 bases. The CDR3 loop is CASSPRNSNQPQHF. The CDR3 nucleotides are TGTGCCAGCAGCCCAAGGAATAGCAATCAGCCCCAGCATTTT.

This clonotype has at least ten counts. This chain connects TRBV6-5 to TRBJ2-7, with TRBD1 matching 12 bases. The CDR3 totals 14 residues. Germline V gives CDR1 MNHEY, CDR2 SVGAGI. The junction had 4 bases not matched to a gene; V was cut back by 5 bases and J by 5 bases. The CDR3 bases are TGTGCCAGCAGTCACGGGACAGGGGGCGACGAGCAGTACTTC. This sequence encodes CASSHGTGGDEQYF.

Ten or more counts support this clonotype. The CDR3 here is CASSRGGSTEAFF. The CDR3 coding sequence is TGCGCCAGCAGCCGCGGGGGGTCAACTGAAGCTTTCTTT. The chain uses TRBV5-1 and TRBJ1-1, with D maybe TRBD1 (5 bases). V gave up 4 bases and J gave up 5 bases, with 12 bases separating them. Germline V gene sequence: CDR1 SGHRS, CDR2 YFSETQ. This CDR3 is built from 13 residues.

As to this clonotype: A much larger clone sits a single nucleotide away, making a read error possible. This sequence joins TRBV6-2 or TRBV6-3 and TRBJ1-5; D is possibly TRBD1 (6 bases). Per germline, CDR1 MNHEY and CDR2 SVGEGT. This CDR3 region has 15 residues. Trimming left V 2 bases short and J 6 bases short, with 14 bases between. The CDR3 loop is CASSYGQSRTQPQHF. For the CDR3, the DNA is TGTGCCAGCAGTTACGGACAGTCTAGGACTCAGCCCCAGCATTTT.

This clonotype showed up many times. For the CDR3, the DNA is TGCGCCAGCAGCTTGGGGCAGGGCGTGAATGAGCAGTTCTTC. Residues: CASSLGQGVNEQFF. The V and J genes are TRBV5-1 and TRBJ2-1, with a possible D match to TRBD1 (5 bases). The germline V gene encodes CDR1 SGHRS and CDR2 YFSETQ. Trimming took off 0 bases at V and 7 bases at J, with 11 bases between the two ends. This CDR3 spans 14 amino acids.

This clonotype was detected ten times or more. The J gene is TRBJ2-3, the V gene TRBV9; D remains ambiguous. Germline values: CDR1 SGDLS, CDR2 YYNGEE. The CDR3 is 13 residues long. With 0 bases removed from V and 6 bases from J, the gap between germline ends came to 8 bases. DNA of the CDR3: TGTGCCAGCAGCGTAGGACATCCCGATACGCAGTATTTT. This encodes CASSVGHPDTQYF.

This clonotype has only one observation. This may stem from a read error, because a much larger clone lies one nucleotide away. The rearrangement links TRBV13 to TRBJ2-3; D unclear. This CDR3 has 16 amino acids. V was shortened by 4 bases and J by 5 bases, with 19 bases between the two germline ends. From germline, CDR1 is PRHDT and CDR2 FYEKMQ (reference sequence). The CDR3 DNA follows: TGTGCCAGCAGCTCCCTCCTCTCCCTGGACGGAGATACGCAGTATTTT. Translated, it gives CASSSLLSLDGDTQYF.